This TCR beta chain is from a study of blood T cell repertoires in COVID-19. TCRdb's table, derived via immunoSEQ multiplex PCR, lists solely in-frame clones and lacks some. This sample yields 250,000 or so clones, of which roughly 87% are seen a single time; around 3% belongs to the top ten. Germline V lookup: CDR1 LGHNA, CDR2 YSLEER. The ends lost 1 base at V and 7 bases at J; junction bases unmatched: 4. CDR3 length: 16 residues. This clone was seen a single time. This TCR was sampled from a man aged 18 to 29 with active or convalescent COVID-19. The sample was peripheral blood. The J gene is TRBJ2-2, the V gene TRBV4-3; 12 bases are a match to TRBD2. In DNA form, the CDR3 reads TGCGCCAGCAGCCAAGGGACTAGCGGGGATCTCGGGGAGCTGTTTTTT. Residues: CASSQGTSGDLGELFF.